The rows below give T cell receptor beta chains drawn from one sample of a study of molecular identifiers for immune sequencing clone quantification. A single record per CDR3 protein comes from TCRdb applying MiXCR to the PCR reads. The table shows hundreds of thousands of distinct CDR3 sequences, with about a fifth occurring only once. The sequenced sample consisted of naive CD8+ T cells from blood, with Jurkat cell RNA spiked in. Receptors were obtained from a human donor in good health. Some libraries in this study had Jurkat cell RNA spiked in. Both conserved end residues are part of each CDR3. The D gene is left open where the match is weak.

NA	TRBV28	TRBJ1-1	15	CASSLGGGWNTEAFF
NA	TRBV7-9	TRBJ2-7	13	CASSQVVSYEQYF
NA	TRBV28	TRBJ2-6	18	CASSLYISASSGANVLTF
NA	TRBV20-1	TRBJ2-7	14	CSARTSGNLYEQYF
NA	TRBV4-1	TRBJ1-2	11	CASSQDRGYTF
NA	TRBV7-9	TRBJ2-7	14	CASSAAGSPYEQYF
TRBD2	TRBV28	TRBJ2-7	15	CASGLGGTTPLEQYF
NA	TRBV9	TRBJ2-2	12	CASSVYTGELFF
NA	TRBV6-5	TRBJ1-1	15	CASSPRQIMNTEAFF
TRBD2	TRBV12-3/TRBV12-4	TRBJ2-5	17	CASRRTSGGAWQETQYF
NA	TRBV4-1	TRBJ1-2	15	CASSHLEDKRYGYTF
NA	TRBV5-1	TRBJ2-3	15	CASSWGVAVHDTQYF
NA	TRBV5-1	TRBJ2-1	13	CASSVDFYNEQFF
TRBD2	TRBV7-6	TRBJ2-3	17	CASSLDVSGGAGDTQYF
TRBD1	TRBV5-4	TRBJ2-5	15	CASSLTGTAQETQYF
NA	TRBV30	TRBJ2-2	13	CAWIGGLVGELFF
NA	TRBV18	TRBJ2-7	16	CASPPLGTVFTYEQYF
TRBD1	TRBV2	TRBJ1-2	15	CASRTGQGDYYGYTF
TRBD1	TRBV28	TRBJ2-3	18	CASSLDPDRGDSTDTQYF
TRBD1	TRBV6-4	TRBJ1-1	14	CASSDSTGATEAFF
NA	TRBV28	TRBJ1-1	16	CASSLFTTSESTEAFF
TRBD1	TRBV7-2	TRBJ1-1	14	CASTTGGMNTEAFF
NA	TRBV4-3	TRBJ2-3	15	CASSQDRGPIDTQYF
TRBD2	TRBV28	TRBJ2-1	16	CASSSRLAEVYNEQFF
NA	TRBV27	TRBJ1-2	13	CASSLAGNYGYTF
TRBD1	TRBV29-1	TRBJ1-1	13	CSVDRDFNTEAFF
TRBD1	TRBV7-9	TRBJ1-5	17	CASSNAGTGYSNQPQHF
TRBD1	TRBV28	TRBJ2-4	15	CASSYRGLAKNIQYF
NA	TRBV28	TRBJ2-5	14	CASSLTRYQETQYF
NA	TRBV6-6	TRBJ1-5	15	CASSYSRESNQPQHF
TRBD1	TRBV7-9	TRBJ1-4	15	CASSGWDRENEKLFF
NA	TRBV14	TRBJ2-3	16	CASSQESGVGTDTQYF
NA	TRBV6-6	TRBJ2-7	12	CASRHQVPEQYF
NA	TRBV27	TRBJ1-5	14	CASSLVGFDQPQHF
TRBD1	TRBV12-3/TRBV12-4	TRBJ1-4	15	CASSAGGSGNEELFF
NA	TRBV2	TRBJ2-4	11	CASSRGASPYF
TRBD2	TRBV27	TRBJ2-7	17	CANSPNTPSGGSYEQYF
NA	TRBV10-3	TRBJ2-7	14	CAISEVDEGVEQYF
NA	TRBV4-1	TRBJ1-3	15	CASSQESFSGNTIYF
NA	TRBV5-5	TRBJ2-1	16	CASSWSMYTVDNEQFF
TRBD2	TRBV7-8	TRBJ2-1	16	CASSPLAGGLHNEQFF
NA	TRBV29-1	TRBJ1-1	13	CSVDQDGSTEAFF
NA	TRBV7-6	TRBJ1-6	17	CASSATGYSSYNSPLHF
NA	TRBV2	TRBJ2-1	14	CASLMAVFCNEQFF
TRBD2	TRBV7-9	TRBJ2-3	15	CASSLTSGGMDTQYF
NA	TRBV7-9	TRBJ2-5	15	CASRDGLLDGETQYF
TRBD1	TRBV2	TRBJ2-3	15	CASSGQGEDSDTQYF
NA	TRBV7-2	TRBJ2-3	17	CASSPRRAHYSTDTQYF
NA	TRBV2	NA	15	CASKTSGGSTDTQHF
NA	TRBV7-2	TRBJ1-1	12	CASGPMNTEAFF
TRBD2	TRBV5-1	TRBJ2-7	16	CASSPRGLAGTYEQYF
NA	TRBV29-1	TRBJ2-3	13	CSAVGMNTDTQYF
NA	TRBV15	TRBJ1-1	15	CATSPPGSLNTEAFF
TRBD1	TRBV11-3	TRBJ2-7	14	CASSPRTGGGEQYF
NA	TRBV12-3/TRBV12-4	TRBJ2-1	13	CATRLSGDNEQFF
TRBD2	TRBV28	TRBJ2-3	17	CASSTHPLAGVPDTQYF
TRBD1	TRBV27	TRBJ1-5	14	CASSFRGPNQPQHF
NA	TRBV13	TRBJ1-1	15	CASSFGPRLFTEAFF
TRBD2	TRBV20-1	TRBJ2-3	15	CSAGQRGALTDTQYF
NA	TRBV12-3/TRBV12-4	TRBJ2-2	15	CASSLAQDITGELFF